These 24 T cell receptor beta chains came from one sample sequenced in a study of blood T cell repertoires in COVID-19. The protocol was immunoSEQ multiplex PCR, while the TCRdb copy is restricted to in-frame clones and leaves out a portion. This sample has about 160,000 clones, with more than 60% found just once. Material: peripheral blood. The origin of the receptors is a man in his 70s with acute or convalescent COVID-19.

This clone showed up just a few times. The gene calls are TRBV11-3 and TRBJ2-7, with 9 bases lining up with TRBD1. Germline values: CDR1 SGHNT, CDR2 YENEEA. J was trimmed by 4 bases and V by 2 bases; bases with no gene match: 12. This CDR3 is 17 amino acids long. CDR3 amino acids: CASSLPLTRDRAYEQYF. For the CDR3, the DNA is TGTGCCAGCAGCTTACCCTTAACCCGGGACAGGGCGTACGAGCAGTACTTC.

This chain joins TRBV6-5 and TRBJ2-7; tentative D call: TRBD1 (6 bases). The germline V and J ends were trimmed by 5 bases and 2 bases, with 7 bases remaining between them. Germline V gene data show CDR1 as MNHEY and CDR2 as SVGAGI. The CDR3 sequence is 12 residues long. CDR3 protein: CASSTGTYEQYF. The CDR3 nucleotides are TGTGCCAGCAGTACAGGGACCTACGAGCAGTACTTC.

This CDR3 reads CASSYQGQATNQPQHF. Here the CDR3 DNA reads TGTGCCAGCAGTTACCAAGGACAGGCCACCAATCAGCCCCAGCATTTT. The V call is TRBV6-2 or TRBV6-3, the J call TRBJ1-5; 7 bases fit TRBD1. CDR1 MNHEY and CDR2 SVGEGT come from the germline V gene. The CDR3 totals 16 residues. With V trimmed by 2 bases and J by 3 bases, 7 bases remained unmatched.

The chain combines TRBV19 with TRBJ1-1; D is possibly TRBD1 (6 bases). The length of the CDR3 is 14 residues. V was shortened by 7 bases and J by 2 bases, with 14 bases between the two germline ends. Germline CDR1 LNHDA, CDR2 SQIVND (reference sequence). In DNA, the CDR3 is TGTGCCAGTATTCGGACAGCCGGAAACACTGAAGCTTTCTTT. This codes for CASIRTAGNTEAFF.

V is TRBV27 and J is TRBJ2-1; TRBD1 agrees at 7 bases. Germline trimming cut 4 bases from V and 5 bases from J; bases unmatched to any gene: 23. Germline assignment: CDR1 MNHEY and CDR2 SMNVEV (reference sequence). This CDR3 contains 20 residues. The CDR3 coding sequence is TGTGCCAGCAGTTGGGCTCCCCGGGACAGAGGGGTGGGGGTGGACAATGAGCAGTTCTTC. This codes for CASSWAPRDRGVGVDNEQFF.

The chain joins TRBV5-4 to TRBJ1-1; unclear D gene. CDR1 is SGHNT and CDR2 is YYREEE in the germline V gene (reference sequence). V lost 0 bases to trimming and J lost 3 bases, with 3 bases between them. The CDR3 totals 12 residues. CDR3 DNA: TGTGCCAGCAGCTTGGTCGACACTGAAGCTTTCTTT. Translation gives CASSLVDTEAFF.

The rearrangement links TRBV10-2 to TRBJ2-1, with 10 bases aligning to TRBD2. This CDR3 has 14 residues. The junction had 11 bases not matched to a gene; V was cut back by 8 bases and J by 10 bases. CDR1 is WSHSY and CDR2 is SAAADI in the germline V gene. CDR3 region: CASQAGGPSYEQFF. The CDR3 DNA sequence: TGCGCCAGCCAAGCGGGGGGGCCATCCTACGAGCAGTTCTTC.

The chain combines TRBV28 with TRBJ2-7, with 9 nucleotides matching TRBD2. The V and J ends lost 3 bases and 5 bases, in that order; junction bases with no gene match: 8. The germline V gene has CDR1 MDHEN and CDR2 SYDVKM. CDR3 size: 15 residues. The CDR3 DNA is TGTGCCAGCAGTTTCAGGGTAGCGGGAGCCCACGAGCAGTACTTC. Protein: CASSFRVAGAHEQYF.

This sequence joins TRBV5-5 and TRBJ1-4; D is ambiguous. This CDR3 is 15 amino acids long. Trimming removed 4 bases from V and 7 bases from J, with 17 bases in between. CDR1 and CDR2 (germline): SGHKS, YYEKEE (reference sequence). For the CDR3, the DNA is TGTGCCAGCAGCGATACACGGACGGGAGGTGAAAAACTGTTTTTT. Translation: CASSDTRTGGEKLFF.

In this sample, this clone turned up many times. The chain's CDR3 is CASSVGSSYEQYF. The CDR3 DNA is TGCGCCAGCAGTGTCGGGAGCTCCTACGAGCAGTACTTC. This sequence joins TRBV10-2 and TRBJ2-7; TRBD2 might be the D (6 bases). V lost 4 bases, J lost 0 bases, and 7 bases lay in between. CDR3 length: 13 amino acids. The germline V gene has CDR1 WSHSY and CDR2 SAAADI.

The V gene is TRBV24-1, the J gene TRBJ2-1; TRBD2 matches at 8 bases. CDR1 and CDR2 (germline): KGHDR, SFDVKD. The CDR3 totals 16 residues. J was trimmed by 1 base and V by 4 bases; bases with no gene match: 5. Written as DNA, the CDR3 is TGTGCCACCAGTGACTCAAGCGGGAGTTCCTACAATGAGCAGTTCTTC. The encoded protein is CATSDSSGSSYNEQFF.

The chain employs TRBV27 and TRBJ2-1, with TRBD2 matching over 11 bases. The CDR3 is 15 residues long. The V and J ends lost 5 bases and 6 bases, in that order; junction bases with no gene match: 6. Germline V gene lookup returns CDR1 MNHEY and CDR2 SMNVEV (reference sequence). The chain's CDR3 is CASSTIAGGVNEQFF. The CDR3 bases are TGTGCCAGCAGTACTATAGCGGGAGGGGTCAATGAGCAGTTCTTC.

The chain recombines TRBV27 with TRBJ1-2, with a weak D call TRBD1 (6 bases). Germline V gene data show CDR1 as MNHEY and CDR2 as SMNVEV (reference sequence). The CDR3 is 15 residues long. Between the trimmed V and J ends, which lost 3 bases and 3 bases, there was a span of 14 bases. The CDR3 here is CASSFSLDSYYGYTF. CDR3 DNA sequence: TGTGCCAGCAGTTTCTCCCTGGACAGCTACTATGGCTACACCTTC.

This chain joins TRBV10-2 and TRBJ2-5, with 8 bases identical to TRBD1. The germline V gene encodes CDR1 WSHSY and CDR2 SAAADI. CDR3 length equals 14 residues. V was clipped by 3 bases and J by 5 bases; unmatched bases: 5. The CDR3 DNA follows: TGCGCCAGCAGTGATGGACAGGGCCATGAGACCCAGTACTTC. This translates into CASSDGQGHETQYF.

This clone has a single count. The CDR3 sequence is CASSLDRAEHEQYF. Written as DNA, the CDR3 is TGCGCCAGCAGCTTGGACAGGGCCGAGCACGAGCAGTACTTC. The chain recombines TRBV5-1 with TRBJ2-7; D may be TRBD1 (6 bases). Germline V CDR1 and CDR2: SGHRS, YFSETQ. The ends were cut back, 0 bases at V and 5 bases at J, with 12 bases in the middle. CDR3 length: 14 residues.

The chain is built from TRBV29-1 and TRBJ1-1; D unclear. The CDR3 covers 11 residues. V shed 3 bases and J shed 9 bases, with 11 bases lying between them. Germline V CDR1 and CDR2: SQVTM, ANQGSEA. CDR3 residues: CSVDSPVKAFF. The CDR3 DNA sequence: TGCAGCGTTGATAGTCCCGTGAAAGCTTTCTTT.

The CDR3 sequence: CASSLTSGGYNEQFF. Here the CDR3 DNA reads TGTGCCAGCAGCTTAACTAGCGGGGGTTACAATGAGCAGTTCTTC. The rearrangement joins TRBV7-6 to TRBJ2-1; 11 nucleotides align to TRBD2. V shed 2 bases and J 4 bases; nucleotides not matched to a gene: 1. Germline values: CDR1 SGHVS, CDR2 FNYEAQ. The CDR3 extends over 15 amino acids.

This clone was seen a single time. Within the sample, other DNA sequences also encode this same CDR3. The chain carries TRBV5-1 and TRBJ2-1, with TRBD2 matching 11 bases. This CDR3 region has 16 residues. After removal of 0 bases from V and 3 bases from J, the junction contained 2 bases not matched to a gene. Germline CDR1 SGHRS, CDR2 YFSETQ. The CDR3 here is CASSLAGTSGYNEQFF. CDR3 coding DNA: TGCGCCAGCAGCTTGGCGGGGACTAGCGGCTACAATGAGCAGTTCTTC.

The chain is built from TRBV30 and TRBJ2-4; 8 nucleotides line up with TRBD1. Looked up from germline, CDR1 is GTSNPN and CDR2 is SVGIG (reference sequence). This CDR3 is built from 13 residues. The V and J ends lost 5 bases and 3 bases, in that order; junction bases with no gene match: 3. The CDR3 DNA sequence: TGTGCCTGGGATACAGGGGGCAAAAACATTCAGTACTTC. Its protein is CAWDTGGKNIQYF.

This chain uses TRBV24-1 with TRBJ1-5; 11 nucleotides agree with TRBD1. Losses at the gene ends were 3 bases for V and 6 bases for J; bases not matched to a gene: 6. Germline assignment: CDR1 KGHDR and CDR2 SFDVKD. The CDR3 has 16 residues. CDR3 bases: TGTGCCACCAGTGATCCCGGACAGGGGGCAGGTCAGCCCCAGCATTTT. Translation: CATSDPGQGAGQPQHF.

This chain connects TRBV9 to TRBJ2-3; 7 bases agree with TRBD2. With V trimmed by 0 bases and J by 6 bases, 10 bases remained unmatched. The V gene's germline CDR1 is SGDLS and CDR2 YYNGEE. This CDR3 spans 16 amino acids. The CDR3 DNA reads TGTGCCAGCAGCGTAGTAGCGGGTCCACCTTGGGATACGCAGTATTTT. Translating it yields CASSVVAGPPWDTQYF.

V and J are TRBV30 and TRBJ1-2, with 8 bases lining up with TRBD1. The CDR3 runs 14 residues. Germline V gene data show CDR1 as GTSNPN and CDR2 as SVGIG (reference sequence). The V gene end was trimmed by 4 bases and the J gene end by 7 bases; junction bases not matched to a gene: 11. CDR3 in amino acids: CAWTLIGQGAGYTF. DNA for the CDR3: TGTGCCTGGACCCTGATCGGACAGGGAGCTGGCTACACCTTC.

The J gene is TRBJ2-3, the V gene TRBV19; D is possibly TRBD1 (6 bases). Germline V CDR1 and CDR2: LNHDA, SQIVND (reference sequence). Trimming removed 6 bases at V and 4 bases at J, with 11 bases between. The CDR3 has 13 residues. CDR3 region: CASSRGLADTQYF. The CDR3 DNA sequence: TGTGCCAGTAGCAGGGGCCTCGCAGATACGCAGTATTTT.

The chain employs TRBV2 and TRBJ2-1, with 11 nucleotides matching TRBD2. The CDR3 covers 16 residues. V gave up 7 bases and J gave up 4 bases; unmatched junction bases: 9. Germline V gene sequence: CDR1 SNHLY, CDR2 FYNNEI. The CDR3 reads CASIGKGLAEYNEQFF. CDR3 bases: TGTGCCAGCATCGGGAAGGGACTAGCGGAGTACAATGAGCAGTTCTTC.